This entry concerns a single T cell receptor beta chain. Participants were aged about 18 to 90 years, lived in 20 to 25 US areas, and enrolled virtually. Looked up from germline, CDR1 is SGDLS and CDR2 is YYNGEE. This CDR3 spans 17 amino acids. V lost 4 bases to trimming and J lost 8 bases; unmatched junction nucleotides: 17. The data were produced by immunoSEQ multiplex PCR, yet TCRdb's version contains in-frame clones alone and is incomplete. The table records approximately 260,000 clones, approximately 83% of them present only once. This entry belongs to a study of blood T cell repertoires in COVID-19.

The genes are TRBV9 and TRBJ2-1; 8 bases agree with TRBD1. The sequenced sample consisted of PBMCs or T cells enriched from blood (not recorded which). The clonotype comes from a woman in her forties with acute COVID-19. Here the CDR3 DNA reads TGTGCCAGCAGCCCCTCGGCCCGGACAGGGAAGTTGGATGAGCAGTTCTTC. Residues: CASSPSARTGKLDEQFF.